The present T cell receptor (beta chain) was sequenced within a study of identical twins. The table lists this clonotype with a few counts. The antigen remains undetermined. V dropped 6 bases and J dropped 7 bases, with 25 bases sitting between them. This CDR3 is built from 17 residues. Germline lookup yields CDR1 LGHDT and CDR2 YNNKEL (reference sequence). Carrying unique molecular identifiers, the cDNA also gained a universal primer site through template switching. TCRdb itself ran the 5' RACE reads through MiXCR, one entry per CDR3 protein. The sample records around 230,000 distinct CDR3 sequences, about a tenth being singletons. General study results and limits: Conclusions were based on cross-sectional statistical analysis, without following the same donors.

This clonotype was sampled from a woman between 18 and 30 years old in good health. The chain combines TRBV3-1 with TRBJ2-1, with a tentative D call TRBD2 (6 bases). Material: memory (CD45RO+) T cells sorted from blood. The CDR3 nucleotides read TGTGCCAGCAGTCGCTTTGCCGGGACTCACTACCCGAATGAGCAGTTCTTC. Translation gives CASSRFAGTHYPNEQFF.